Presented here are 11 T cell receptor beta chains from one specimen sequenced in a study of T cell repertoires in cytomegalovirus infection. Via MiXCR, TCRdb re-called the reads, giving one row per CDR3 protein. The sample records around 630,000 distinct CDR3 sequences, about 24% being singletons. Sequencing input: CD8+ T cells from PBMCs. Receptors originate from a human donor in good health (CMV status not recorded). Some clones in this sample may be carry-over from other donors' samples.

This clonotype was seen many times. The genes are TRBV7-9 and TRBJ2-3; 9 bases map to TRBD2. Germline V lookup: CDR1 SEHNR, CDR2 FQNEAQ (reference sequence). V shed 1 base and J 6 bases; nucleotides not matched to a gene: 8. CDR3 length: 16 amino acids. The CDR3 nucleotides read TGTGCCAGCAGCTTAGACAGCGGGGGGCATCATGATACGCAGTATTTT. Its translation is CASSLDSGGHHDTQYF.

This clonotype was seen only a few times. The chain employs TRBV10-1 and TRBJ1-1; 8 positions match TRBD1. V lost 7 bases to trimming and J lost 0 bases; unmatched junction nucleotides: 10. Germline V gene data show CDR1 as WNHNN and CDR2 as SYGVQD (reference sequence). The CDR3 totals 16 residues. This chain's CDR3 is CASKSGNRGMNTEAFF. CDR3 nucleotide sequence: TGCGCCAGCAAAAGCGGGAACAGGGGGATGAACACTGAAGCTTTCTTT.

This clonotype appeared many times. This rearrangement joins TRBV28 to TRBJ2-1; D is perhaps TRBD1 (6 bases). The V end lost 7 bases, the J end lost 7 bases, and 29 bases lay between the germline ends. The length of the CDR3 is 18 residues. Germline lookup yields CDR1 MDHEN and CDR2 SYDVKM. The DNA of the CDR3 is TGTGCCAGCACCCTTGGGGCGAGGGGGATGGGGGTAGGAAATGAGCAGTTCTTC. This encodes CASTLGARGMGVGNEQFF.

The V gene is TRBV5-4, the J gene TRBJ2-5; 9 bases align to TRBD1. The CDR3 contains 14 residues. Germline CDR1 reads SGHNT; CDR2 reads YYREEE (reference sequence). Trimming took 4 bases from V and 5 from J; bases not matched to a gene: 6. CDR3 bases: TGTGCCAGCAGCCCGGACAGGGGTTGGGAGACCCAGTACTTC. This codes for CASSPDRGWETQYF.

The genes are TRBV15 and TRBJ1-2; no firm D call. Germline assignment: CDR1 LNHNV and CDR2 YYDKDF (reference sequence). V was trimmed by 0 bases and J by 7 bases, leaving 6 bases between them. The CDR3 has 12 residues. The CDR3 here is CATSRDPGGYTF. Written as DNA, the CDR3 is TGTGCCACCAGCAGAGATCCGGGTGGCTACACCTTC.

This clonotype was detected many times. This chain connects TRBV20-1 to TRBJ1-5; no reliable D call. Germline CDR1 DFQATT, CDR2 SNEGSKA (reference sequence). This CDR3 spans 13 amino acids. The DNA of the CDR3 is TGCAGCGCCCGGGTCGGGGGCAATCAGCCCCAGCATTTT. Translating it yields CSARVGGNQPQHF.

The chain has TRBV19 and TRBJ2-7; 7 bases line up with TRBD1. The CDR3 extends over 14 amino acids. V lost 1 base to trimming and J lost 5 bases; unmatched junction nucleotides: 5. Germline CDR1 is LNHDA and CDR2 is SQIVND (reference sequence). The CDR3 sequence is CASSIGGGSDEQYV. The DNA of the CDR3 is TGTGCCAGTAGTATAGGAGGGGGCAGCGACGAGCAGTACGTC.

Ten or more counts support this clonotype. DNA for the CDR3: TGTGCCAGCAGTTACAATATAGCCAGGGGTTCATCGAACACTGAAGCTTTCTTT. This translates into CASSYNIARGSSNTEAFF. The V and J genes are TRBV6-2 or TRBV6-3 and TRBJ1-1; perhaps TRBD1 as D (6 bases). Per germline, CDR1 MNHEY and CDR2 SVGEGT. The CDR3 extends over 18 amino acids. V was trimmed by 2 bases and J by 1 base, leaving 20 bases between them.

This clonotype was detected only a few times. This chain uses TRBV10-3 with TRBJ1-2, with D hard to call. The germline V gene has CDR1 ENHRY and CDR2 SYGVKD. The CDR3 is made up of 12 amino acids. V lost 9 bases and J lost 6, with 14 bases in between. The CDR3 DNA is TGTGCCATTCCCGGGCCTAGGGATGGCTACACCTTC. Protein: CAIPGPRDGYTF.

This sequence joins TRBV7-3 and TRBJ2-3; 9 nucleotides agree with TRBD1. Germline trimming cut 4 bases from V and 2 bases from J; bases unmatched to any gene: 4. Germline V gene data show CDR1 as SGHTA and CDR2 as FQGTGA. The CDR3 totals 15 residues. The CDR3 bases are TGTGCCAGCAGCTCACAGGGGGCGCCCACAGATACGCAGTATTTT. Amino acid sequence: CASSSQGAPTDTQYF.

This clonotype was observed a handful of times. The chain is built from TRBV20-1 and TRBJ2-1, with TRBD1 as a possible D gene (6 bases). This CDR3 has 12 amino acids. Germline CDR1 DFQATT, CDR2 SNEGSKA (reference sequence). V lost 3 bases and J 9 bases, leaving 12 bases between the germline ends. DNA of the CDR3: TGCAGTGCTAGGACCAGGGGTCCTGAGCAGTTCTTC. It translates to CSARTRGPEQFF.